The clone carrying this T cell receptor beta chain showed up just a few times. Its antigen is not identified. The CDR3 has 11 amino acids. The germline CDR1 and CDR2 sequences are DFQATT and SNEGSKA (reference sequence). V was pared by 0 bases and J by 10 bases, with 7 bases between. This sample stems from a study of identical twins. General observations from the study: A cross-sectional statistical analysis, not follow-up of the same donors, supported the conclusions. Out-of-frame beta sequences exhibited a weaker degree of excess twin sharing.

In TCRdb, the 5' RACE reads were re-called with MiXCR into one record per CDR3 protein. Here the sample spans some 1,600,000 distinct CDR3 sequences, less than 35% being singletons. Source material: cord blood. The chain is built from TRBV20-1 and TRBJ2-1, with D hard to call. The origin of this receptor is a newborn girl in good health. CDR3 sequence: CSARDSTEQFF. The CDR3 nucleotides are TGCAGTGCTAGAGATAGCACCGAGCAGTTCTTC.